This TCR beta chain was captured in a study of blood T cell repertoires in COVID-19 (dated by TCRdb to the early 2020s). At the level of the whole study: Samples covering the acute and convalescent phases of COVID-19 were provided by collaborators in the United States, Italy and Spain. The material from the prospective study consisted of cDNA or gDNA derived from T cells, B-cell-depleted T cells, or PBMCs. Subjects who had been exposed to COVID-19, were actively infected with it, or had recovered from it provided the deeply sampled blood TCRbeta repertoires that made up the dataset. The repertoires were released in a freely available public database intended as a resource for research on the immune response to SARS-CoV-2. The samples were drawn from the first 160 participants of the ongoing ImmuneRACE study and from 950 to 1,500 subjects provided by 6 global collaborators. The sample metadata nearly always contained a de-identified subject ID, COVID-19 status, age in years and sex. Where available, HLA class I and class II types were obtained from metadata supplied by the sample provider rather than from assay-based typing. Study-level results and caveats: The quantity of clinical and demographic metadata differed by source and by participant and was supplied without curation.

Regarding this clone: Its antigen is currently not known. No base qualities exist here, and no much larger clone lies one base off it.

Per the germline V gene (reference sequence), SEHNR is the CDR1 and FQNEAQ is the CDR2. From cysteine to phenylalanine, the CDR3 is 15 amino acids long. Kept here is only the CDR3 DNA, which spans 45 bases and is read in frame from base 1. Clipping removes 5 bases from V and 3 bases from J, with 4 as the unmatched junction base count. Participants in the prospective study were aged 18 to 89 years, lived in 20 to 25 United States geographic areas, and enrolled through a virtual design. To assign participants to cohorts, the prospective study relied on clinical history that participants themselves reported in a screening survey and a study questionnaire. ImmuneRACE Cohort 3 recovered participants were defined by two consecutive negative NP/OP PCR tests, healthcare professional clearance, or symptom resolution. In the prospective study, mobile phlebotomists collected whole blood, serum and a nasopharyngeal or oropharyngeal swab from each participant. Prospective study participants could optionally give additional blood draws and questionnaires over an approximately two-month period. Prospective study blood samples were shipped either frozen or at room temperature before DNA extraction.

The immunoSEQ Assay, a bias-controlled multiplex PCR, was used to amplify TCRbeta CDR3 regions from genomic DNA. The original methods were these. The number of nucleated cells in each sample was estimated from the amplification of reference gene primers within the assay. To quantify the absolute abundance of each unique TCRbeta CDR3 rearrangement, sequence reads were collapsed and filtered. For each sample, productive Simpson clonality was calculated as the square root of Simpson's diversity index over productive rearrangements. Held by TCRdb, this immuneACCESS table contains in-frame sequences only and omits some clones. Under half of the omission traces to an unresolved V gene where checked; the cause of the rest is unknown. That table furnishes V, J and clone size, whereas the DNA furnished D and trimming. This sample comprises more than 250,000 clones, around nine tenths of them detected only once. The biggest ten clones account for about 2.6% of the sample.

Sequencing was done on a sample of PBMCs or T cells enriched from blood (not recorded which). The V gene is TRBV7-9 and the J gene is TRBJ1-6; the central 7 bases match TRBD1. This clonotype originated in a woman in her late teens or twenties who had recovered from COVID-19. The CDR3 region: CASSPRDSYNSPLHF. The DNA reads as follows: TGTGCCAGCAGCCCCCGGGACAGCTATAATTCACCCCTCCACTTT.